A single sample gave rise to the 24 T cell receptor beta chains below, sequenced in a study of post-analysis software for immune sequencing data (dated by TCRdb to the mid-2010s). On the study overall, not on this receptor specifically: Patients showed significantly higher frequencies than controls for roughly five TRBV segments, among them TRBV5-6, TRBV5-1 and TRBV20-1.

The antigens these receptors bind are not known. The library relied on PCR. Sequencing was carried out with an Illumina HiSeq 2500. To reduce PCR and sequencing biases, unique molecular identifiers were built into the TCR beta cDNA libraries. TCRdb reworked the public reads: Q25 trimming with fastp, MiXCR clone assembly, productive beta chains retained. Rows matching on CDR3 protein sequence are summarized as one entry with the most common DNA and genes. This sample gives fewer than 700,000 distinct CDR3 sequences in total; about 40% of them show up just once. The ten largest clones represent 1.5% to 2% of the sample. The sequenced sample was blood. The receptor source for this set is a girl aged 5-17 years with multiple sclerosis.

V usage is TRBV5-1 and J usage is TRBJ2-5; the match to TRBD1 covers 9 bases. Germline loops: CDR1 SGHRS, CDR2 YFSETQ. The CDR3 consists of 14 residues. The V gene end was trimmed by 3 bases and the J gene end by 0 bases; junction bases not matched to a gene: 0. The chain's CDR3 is CASSWTGDQETQYF. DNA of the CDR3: TGCGCCAGCAGCTGGACAGGGGACCAAGAGACCCAGTACTTC.

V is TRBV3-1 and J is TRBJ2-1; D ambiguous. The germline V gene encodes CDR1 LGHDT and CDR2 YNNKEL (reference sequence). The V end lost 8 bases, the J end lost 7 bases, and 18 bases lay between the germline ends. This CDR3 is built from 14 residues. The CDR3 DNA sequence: TGTGCCAGCGACCACGGGTTAGGAATTAATGAGCAGTTCTTC. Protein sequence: CASDHGLGINEQFF.

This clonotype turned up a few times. The DNA for the CDR3 is TGTGCCAGCAGCCTTACAGCGGACAATTCACCCCTCCACTTT. Translating gives CASSLTADNSPLHF. The chain carries TRBV7-9 and TRBJ1-6; D is ambiguous. Germline CDR1 SEHNR, CDR2 FQNEAQ (reference sequence). V dropped 5 bases and J dropped 7 bases, with 12 bases sitting between them. The CDR3 extends over 14 amino acids. The full variable domain, completed using reference TRBV7-9 and TRBJ1-6, is DTGVSQNPRHKITKRGQNVTFRCDPISEHNRLYWYRQTLGQGPEFLTYFQNEAQLEKSRLLSDRFSAERPKGSFSTLEIQRTEQGDSAMYLCASSLTADNSPLHFGNGTRLTVT.

CDR3 nucleotides: TGTGCCAGCAGCCCTAATTTGGGCTATGGCTACACCTTC. Protein: CASSPNLGYGYTF. The rearrangement links TRBV6-2 or TRBV6-3 to TRBJ1-2; D is unclear. The CDR3 is 13 residues long. CDR1 is MNHEY and CDR2 is SVGEGT in the germline V gene. Between the trimmed V and J ends, which lost 6 bases and 4 bases, there was a span of 12 bases.

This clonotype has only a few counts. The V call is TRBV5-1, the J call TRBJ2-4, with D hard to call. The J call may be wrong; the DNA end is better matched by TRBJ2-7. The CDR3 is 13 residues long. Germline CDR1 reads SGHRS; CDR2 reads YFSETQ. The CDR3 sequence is CASSLSDAYEQYF. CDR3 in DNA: TGCGCCAGCAGCTTGAGCGACGCCTACGAGCAGTACTTC.

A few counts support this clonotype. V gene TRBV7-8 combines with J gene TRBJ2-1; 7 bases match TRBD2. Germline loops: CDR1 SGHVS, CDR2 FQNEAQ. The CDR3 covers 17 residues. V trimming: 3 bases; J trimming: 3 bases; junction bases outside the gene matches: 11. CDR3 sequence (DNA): TGTGCCAGCAGCTTTTTAGGTGCGGGAGCGAACTACAATGAGCAGTTCTTC. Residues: CASSFLGAGANYNEQFF.

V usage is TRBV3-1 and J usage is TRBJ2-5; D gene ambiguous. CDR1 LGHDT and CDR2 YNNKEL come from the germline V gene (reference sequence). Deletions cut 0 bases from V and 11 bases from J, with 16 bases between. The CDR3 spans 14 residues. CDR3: CASSQEVGNGEQYF. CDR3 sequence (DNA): TGTGCCAGCAGCCAAGAGGTAGGGAATGGTGAGCAGTACTTC.

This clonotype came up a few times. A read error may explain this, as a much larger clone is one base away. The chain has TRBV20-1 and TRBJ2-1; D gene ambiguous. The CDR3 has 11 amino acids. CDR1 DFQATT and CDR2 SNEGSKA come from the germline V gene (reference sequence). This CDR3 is CSASTHNERFF. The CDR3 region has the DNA TGCAGTGCTAGCACCCACAATGAGCGGTTCTTC.

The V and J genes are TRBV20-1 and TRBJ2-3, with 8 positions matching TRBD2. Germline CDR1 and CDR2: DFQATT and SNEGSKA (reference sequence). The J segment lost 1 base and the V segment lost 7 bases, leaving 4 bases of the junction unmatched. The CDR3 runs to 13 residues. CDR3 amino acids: CSVGREGTDTQYF. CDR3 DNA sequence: TGCAGTGTCGGGCGGGAGGGCACAGATACGCAGTATTTT.

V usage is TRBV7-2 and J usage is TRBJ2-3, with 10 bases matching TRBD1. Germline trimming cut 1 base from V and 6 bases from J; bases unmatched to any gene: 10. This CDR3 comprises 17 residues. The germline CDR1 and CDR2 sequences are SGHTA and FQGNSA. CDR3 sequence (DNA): TGTGCCAGCAGCTTAGATCCGGGACAGGGGTTCGTCGATACGCAGTATTTT. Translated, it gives CASSLDPGQGFVDTQYF.

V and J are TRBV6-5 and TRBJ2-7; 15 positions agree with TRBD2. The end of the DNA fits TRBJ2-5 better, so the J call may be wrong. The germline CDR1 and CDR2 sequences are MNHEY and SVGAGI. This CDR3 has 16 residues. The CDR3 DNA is TGTGCCAGCACCTTGGGACTAGCGGGAGGAACAGAGACCCAGTACTTC. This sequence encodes CASTLGLAGGTETQYF.

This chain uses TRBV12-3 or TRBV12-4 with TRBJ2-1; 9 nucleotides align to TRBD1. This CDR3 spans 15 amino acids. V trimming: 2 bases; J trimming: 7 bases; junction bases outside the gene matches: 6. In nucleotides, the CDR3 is TGTGCCAGCAGTTTAACAGGGGGCGAGGGAAATGAGCAGTTCTTC. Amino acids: CASSLTGGEGNEQFF.

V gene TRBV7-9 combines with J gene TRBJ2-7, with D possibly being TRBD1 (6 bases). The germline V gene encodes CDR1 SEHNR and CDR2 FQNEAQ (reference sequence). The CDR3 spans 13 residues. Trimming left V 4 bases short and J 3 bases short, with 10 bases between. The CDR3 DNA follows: TGTGCCAGCAGCTCGGGACACCGCTACGAGCAGTACTTC. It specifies CASSSGHRYEQYF.

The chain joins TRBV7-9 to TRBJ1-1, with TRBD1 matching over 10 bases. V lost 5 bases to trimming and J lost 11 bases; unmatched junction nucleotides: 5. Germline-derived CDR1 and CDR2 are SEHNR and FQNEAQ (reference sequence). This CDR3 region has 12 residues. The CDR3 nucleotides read TGTGCCAGCAGCAGGGGGACAGGGGAGGCTTTCTTT. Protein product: CASSRGTGEAFF.

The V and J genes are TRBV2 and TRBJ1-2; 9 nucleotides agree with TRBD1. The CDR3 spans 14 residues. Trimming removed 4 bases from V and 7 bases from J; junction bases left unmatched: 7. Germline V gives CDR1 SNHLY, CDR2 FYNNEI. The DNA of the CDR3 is TGTGCCAGCAGTGGTGACGGGACAGGGATTGGCTACACCTTC. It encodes CASSGDGTGIGYTF.

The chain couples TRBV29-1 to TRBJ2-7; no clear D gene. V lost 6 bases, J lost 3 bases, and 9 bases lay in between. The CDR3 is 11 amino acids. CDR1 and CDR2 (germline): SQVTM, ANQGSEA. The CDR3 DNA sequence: TGCAGCGTAGGCGGATTCTACGAGCAGTACTTC. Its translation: CSVGGFYEQYF.

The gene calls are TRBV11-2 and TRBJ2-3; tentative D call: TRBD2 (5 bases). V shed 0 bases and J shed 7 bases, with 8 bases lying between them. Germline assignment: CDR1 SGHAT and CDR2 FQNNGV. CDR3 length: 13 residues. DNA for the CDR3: TGTGCCAGCAGCTTAGAGCCGGGAAATACGCAGTATTTT. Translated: CASSLEPGNTQYF.

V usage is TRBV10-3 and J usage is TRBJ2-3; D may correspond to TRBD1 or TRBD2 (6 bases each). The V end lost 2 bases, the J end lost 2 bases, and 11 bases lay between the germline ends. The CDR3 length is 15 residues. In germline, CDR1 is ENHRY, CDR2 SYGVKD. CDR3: CAISELGGPTDTQYF. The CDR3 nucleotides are TGTGCCATCAGTGAGCTCGGGGGCCCCACAGATACGCAGTATTTT.

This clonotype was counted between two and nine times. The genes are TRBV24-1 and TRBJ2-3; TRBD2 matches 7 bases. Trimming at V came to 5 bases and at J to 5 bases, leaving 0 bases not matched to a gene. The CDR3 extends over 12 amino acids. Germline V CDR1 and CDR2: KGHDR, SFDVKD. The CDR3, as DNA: TGTGCCACCAGTGGGGGGGGAGATACGCAGTATTTT. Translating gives CATSGGGDTQYF.

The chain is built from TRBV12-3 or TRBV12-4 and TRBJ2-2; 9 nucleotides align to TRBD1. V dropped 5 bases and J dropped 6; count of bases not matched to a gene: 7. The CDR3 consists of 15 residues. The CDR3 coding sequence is TGTGCCAGCAGTGCTGGGACAGGGTACCCCGGGGAGCTGTTTTTT. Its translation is CASSAGTGYPGELFF.

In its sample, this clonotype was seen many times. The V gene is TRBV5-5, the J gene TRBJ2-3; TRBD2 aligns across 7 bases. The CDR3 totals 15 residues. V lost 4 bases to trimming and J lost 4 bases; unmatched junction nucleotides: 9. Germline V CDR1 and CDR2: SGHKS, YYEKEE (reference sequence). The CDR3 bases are TGTGCCAGCAGCCCCGGGGAGGGCAGGTCAGATACGCAGTATTTT. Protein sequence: CASSPGEGRSDTQYF.

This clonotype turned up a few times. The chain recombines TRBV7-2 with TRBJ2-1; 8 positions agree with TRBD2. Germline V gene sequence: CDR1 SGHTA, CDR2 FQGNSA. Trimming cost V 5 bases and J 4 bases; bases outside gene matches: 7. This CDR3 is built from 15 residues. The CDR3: CASSPPAGAYNEQFF. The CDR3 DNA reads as TGTGCCAGCAGCCCCCCAGCGGGGGCGTACAATGAGCAGTTCTTC. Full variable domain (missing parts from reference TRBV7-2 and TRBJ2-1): GAGVSQSPSNKVTEKGKDVELRCDPISGHTALYWYRQSLGQGLEFLIYFQGNSAPDKSGLPSDRFSAERTGGSVSTLTIQRTQQEDSAVYLCASSPPAGAYNEQFFGPGTRLTVL.

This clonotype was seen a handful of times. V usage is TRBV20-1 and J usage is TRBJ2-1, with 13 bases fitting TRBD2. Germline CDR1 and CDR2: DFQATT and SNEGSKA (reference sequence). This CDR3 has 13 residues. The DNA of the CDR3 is TGCAGGAAACTAGCGGGGGGGCCCGATGAGCAGTTCTTC. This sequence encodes CRKLAGGPDEQFF.

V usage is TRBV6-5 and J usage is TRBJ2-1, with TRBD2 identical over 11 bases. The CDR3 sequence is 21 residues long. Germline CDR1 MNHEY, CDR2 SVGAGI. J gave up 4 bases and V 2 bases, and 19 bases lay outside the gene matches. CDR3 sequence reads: CASSYRRGEYTGTSGYNEQFF. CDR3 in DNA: TGTGCCAGCAGTTACCGTCGCGGGGAGTACACCGGGACTAGCGGTTACAATGAGCAGTTCTTC.